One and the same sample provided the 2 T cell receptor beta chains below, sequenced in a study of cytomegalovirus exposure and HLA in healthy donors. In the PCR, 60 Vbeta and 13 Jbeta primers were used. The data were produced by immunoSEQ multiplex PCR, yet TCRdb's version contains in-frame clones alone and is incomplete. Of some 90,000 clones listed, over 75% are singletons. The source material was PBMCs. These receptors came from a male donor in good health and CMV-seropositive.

DNA for the CDR3: TGTGCCAGCAGCCGGGACAGGGGGGCGGGAAATGGCTACACCTTC. Its translation is CASSRDRGAGNGYTF. The rearrangement links TRBV5-4 to TRBJ1-2; 11 bases match TRBD1. CDR1 and CDR2 from the germline V gene are SGHNT and YYREEE (reference sequence). Trimming at V came to 4 bases and at J to 6 bases, leaving 8 bases not matched to a gene. The CDR3 has 15 residues.

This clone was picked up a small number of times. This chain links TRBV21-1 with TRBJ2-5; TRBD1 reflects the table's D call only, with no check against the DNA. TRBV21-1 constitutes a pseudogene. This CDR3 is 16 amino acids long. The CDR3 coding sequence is TGTGCCAGCAGCATCCTTGGGGGACAGTTACAAGAGACCCAGTACTTC. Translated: CASSILGGQLQETQYF.